What follows are 26 T cell receptor beta chains derived from one specimen sequenced in a study of T cell responses to AZD1222 COVID-19 vaccine. Some clones are missing from TCRdb's copy, which holds only in-frame ones; the method was immunoSEQ multiplex PCR. The data contain approximately 160,000 clones, about 91% of them singletons. This specimen was peripheral blood, taken on day 0 of AZD1222 vaccination. These receptors were collected from an adult in good health.

Comment on this clone: The junction departs from germline at one end; a sequencing error may be responsible. The chain uses TRBV5-1 and TRBJ1-5, with a tentative D call TRBD1 (6 bases). The CDR3 is 15 residues long. Germline CDR1 reads SGHRS; CDR2 reads YFSETQ. In nucleotides, the CDR3 is TGCGCCAGCAGCTTAGAGGGGGTAAGCAGTCAGCCCCAGCATTTT. It specifies CASSLEGVSSQPQHF.

The chain combines TRBV28 with TRBJ2-5, with D tentatively TRBD1 (6 bases). The CDR3 is 12 amino acids. CDR1 is MDHEN and CDR2 is SYDVKM in the germline V gene. V was shortened by 4 bases and J by 8 bases, with 11 bases between the two germline ends. For the CDR3, the DNA is TGTGCCAGCAGTTCCGGACAGTCTACCCAGTACTTC. This encodes CASSSGQSTQYF.

The count of this clone is one. The genes are TRBV18 and TRBJ2-3; D uncertain. Germline CDR1 reads KGHSH; CDR2 reads LQKENI. This CDR3 is built from 12 residues. The V gene lost 2 bases and the J gene lost 4 bases, with 4 bases spanning the gap. The CDR3 here is CASSPFSDTQYF. The CDR3 DNA is TGTGCCAGCTCACCATTTTCAGATACGCAGTATTTT.

In DNA form, the CDR3 reads TGTGCCAGCAGTTCCACAGGGGCGAACACTGAAGCTTTCTTT. Translated: CASSSTGANTEAFF. The chain couples TRBV28 to TRBJ1-1; 7 bases fit TRBD1. After removal of 4 bases from V and 1 base from J, the junction contained 3 bases not matched to a gene. Germline V gives CDR1 MDHEN, CDR2 SYDVKM. The CDR3 contains 14 residues.

V is TRBV2 and J is TRBJ2-1; 11 positions agree with TRBD2. CDR1 and CDR2 (germline): SNHLY, FYNNEI. The CDR3 spans 15 residues. V shed 4 bases, J shed 3 bases, and the junction held 2 bases outside the gene matches. CDR3 loop: CASSAGLADYNEQFF. CDR3 nucleotides: TGTGCCAGCAGTGCGGGACTAGCGGACTACAATGAGCAGTTCTTC.

This chain's CDR3 is CASSLTSGSTDTQYF. CDR3 DNA sequence: TGTGCCAGCAGCTTGACTAGCGGGAGCACAGATACGCAGTATTTT. The rearrangement uses TRBV7-3 and TRBJ2-3, with 10 bases fitting TRBD2. Germline trimming cut 3 bases from V and 0 bases from J; bases unmatched to any gene: 0. This CDR3 contains 15 residues. Germline assignment: CDR1 SGHTA and CDR2 FQGTGA. Based on the CDR3 plus reference TRBV7-3 and TRBJ2-3, the full variable domain is GAGVSQTPSNKVTEKGKYVELRCDPISGHTALYWYRQSLGQGPEFLIYFQGTGAADDSGLPNDRFFAVRPEGSVSTLKIQRTERGDSAVYLCASSLTSGSTDTQYFGPGTRLTVL.

This chain connects TRBV3-1 (or the pseudogene TRBV3-2) to TRBJ2-1; TRBD2 is a possible D gene (6 bases). Trimming shortened V by 1 base and J by 7 bases, and 17 bases separated the two germline ends. This CDR3 region has 16 residues. Germline CDR1 and CDR2: LGHDT and YNNKEL (reference sequence). In nucleotides, the CDR3 is TGTGCCAGCAGCCAAGGTGAGGGGATAGCGGAGAATGAGCAGTTCTTC. Amino acid sequence: CASSQGEGIAENEQFF.

J is TRBJ1-2 and V is TRBV18; no firm D call. Trimming removed 3 bases at V and 4 bases at J, with 12 bases between. From germline, CDR1 is KGHSH and CDR2 LQKENI. CDR3 size: 14 residues. This chain's CDR3 is CASSPVKDPYGYTF. The CDR3 nucleotides read TGTGCCAGCTCACCGGTAAAGGACCCCTATGGCTACACCTTC.

On this clone: Germline and junction disagree at one end, which may indicate a read error. The rearrangement joins TRBV5-1 to TRBJ2-1; a possible D gene is TRBD2 (6 bases). Germline V gene data show CDR1 as SGHRS and CDR2 as YFSETQ. This CDR3 contains 15 residues. CDR3 in DNA: TGCGCCAGCAGTTTGGCGGGGAACTCCTACAATGAGCAGTTCTTC. This encodes CASSLAGNSYNEQFF.

The chain combines TRBV3-1 (or the pseudogene TRBV3-2) with TRBJ2-7, with D maybe TRBD1 (7 bases). Deletions cut 0 bases from V and 7 bases from J, with 13 bases between. In germline, CDR1 is LGHDT, CDR2 YNNKEL (reference sequence). This CDR3 spans 14 amino acids. CDR3 amino acids: CASSQDRGTVEQYF. CDR3 in DNA: TGTGCCAGCAGCCAAGACAGGGGGACTGTTGAGCAGTACTTC.

The V call is TRBV29-1, the J call TRBJ1-4; D gene uncertain. Trimming removed 5 bases from V and 5 bases from J, with 9 bases in between. The CDR3 loop spans 12 amino acids. Looked up from germline, CDR1 is SQVTM and CDR2 is ANQGSEA. CDR3 sequence reads: CSVLGTNEKLFF. CDR3 DNA sequence: TGCAGCGTTTTGGGAACAAATGAAAAACTGTTTTTT.

The chain uses TRBV28 and TRBJ2-6, with D uncertain. V was cut by 3 bases and J by 0 bases, with 9 bases left in between. Germline CDR1 is MDHEN and CDR2 is SYDVKM. The CDR3 length is 16 residues. CDR3 sequence reads: CASSFWATSGANVLTF. For the CDR3, the DNA is TGTGCCAGCAGTTTTTGGGCTACCTCTGGGGCCAACGTCCTGACTTTC. The full variable domain, its missing parts supplied by reference TRBV28 and TRBJ2-6, is DVKVTQSSRYLVKRTGEKVFLECVQDMDHENMFWYRQDPGLGLRLIYFSYDVKMKEKGDIPEGYSVSREKKERFSLILESASTNQTSMYLCASSFWATSGANVLTFGAGSRLTVL.

This chain links TRBV5-5 with TRBJ1-5; a weak D match, TRBD1 (6 bases). V shed 2 bases and J shed 5 bases, with 11 bases lying between them. From germline, CDR1 is SGHKS and CDR2 YYEKEE (reference sequence). This CDR3 has 14 amino acids. DNA for the CDR3: TGTGCCAGCAGCTTACAGGGAAGGGATCAGCCCCAGCATTTT. It is translated as CASSLQGRDQPQHF. Looking up the rest from reference TRBV5-5 and TRBJ1-5 gives the full variable domain: DAGVTQSPTHLIKTRGQQVTLRCSPISGHKSVSWYQQVLGQGPQFIFQYYEKEERGRGNFPDRFSARQFPNYSSELNVNALLLGDSALYLCASSLQGRDQPQHFGDGTRLSIL.

V gene TRBV7-3 combines with J gene TRBJ1-2; D call uncertain. Trimming stripped 9 bases from V and 8 bases from J, with 19 bases between. CDR1 is SGHTA and CDR2 is FQGTGA in the germline V gene. This CDR3 contains 13 residues. The CDR3: CASSRREGRGYTF. In DNA form, the CDR3 reads TGTGCCAGTTCGAGGAGGGAAGGGCGCGGCTACACCTTC.

This chain connects TRBV7-3 to TRBJ2-5; possible D gene TRBD2, 5 bases. V lost 4 bases and J lost 5, with 17 bases in between. The germline CDR1 and CDR2 sequences are SGHTA and FQGTGA. There are 15 residues in the CDR3. CDR3 coding DNA: TGTGCCAGCAGCTCGGTCGGCGGGCCCGGGGAGACCCAGTACTTC. It codes for CASSSVGGPGETQYF.

V gene TRBV5-1 combines with J gene TRBJ2-2; D is unclear. The germline V and J ends were trimmed by 1 base and 1 base, with 5 bases remaining between them. The CDR3 contains 14 residues. Germline V gene lookup returns CDR1 SGHRS and CDR2 YFSETQ. The CDR3 spells CASSLFRNTGELFF. The CDR3 bases are TGCGCCAGCAGCTTGTTTCGGAACACCGGGGAGCTGTTTTTT. The entire variable domain, with the rest obtained from reference TRBV5-1 and TRBJ2-2, is as follows: KAGVTQTPRYLIKTRGQQVTLSCSPISGHRSVSWYQQTPGQGLQFLFEYFSETQRNKGNFPGRFSGRQFSNSRSEMNVSTLELGDSALYLCASSLFRNTGELFFGEGSRLTVL.

The chain combines TRBV28 with TRBJ2-5; 7 nucleotides line up with TRBD2. Germline CDR1 MDHEN, CDR2 SYDVKM. The length of the CDR3 is 13 residues. V shed 7 bases, J shed 5 bases, and the junction held 7 bases outside the gene matches. The CDR3 DNA follows: TGTGCCAGCAACGGGGGGTCGGAGGAGACCCAGTACTTC. Protein: CASNGGSEETQYF.

The chain has TRBV20-1 and TRBJ2-3; weak D call: TRBD2 (6 bases). Germline-derived CDR1 and CDR2 are DFQATT and SNEGSKA (reference sequence). The CDR3 consists of 13 residues. V was trimmed by 3 bases and J by 0 bases, leaving 7 bases between them. In nucleotides, the CDR3 is TGCAGTGCTAGTCGGGGGAGCACAGATACGCAGTATTTT. Residues: CSASRGSTDTQYF.

The CDR3 DNA follows: TGTGCCAGCAGTATGAACACTGAAGCTTTCTTT. This codes for CASSMNTEAFF. The rearrangement uses TRBV4-2 and TRBJ1-1; D gene ambiguous. The CDR3 has 11 residues. The germline CDR1 and CDR2 sequences are LGHNA and YNFKEQ. Deletions cut 6 bases from V and 0 bases from J, with 2 bases between.

This chain connects TRBV11-2 to TRBJ2-1; D possibly corresponds to TRBD1 (6 bases). The CDR3 sequence is 13 residues long. Between the trimmed V and J ends, which lost 2 bases and 9 bases, there was a span of 11 bases. CDR1 and CDR2 (germline): SGHAT, FQNNGV. The CDR3 region has the DNA TGTGCCAGCAGCTTAAACAGGGATGCTGAGCAGTTCTTC. Amino acids: CASSLNRDAEQFF. The variable domain in full, completed from reference TRBV11-2 and TRBJ2-1, reads EAGVAQSPRYKIIEKRQSVAFWCNPISGHATLYWYQQILGQGPKLLIQFQNNGVVDDSQLPKDRFSAERLKGVDSTLKIQPAKLEDSAVYLCASSLNRDAEQFFGPGTRLTVL.

The chain is built from TRBV19 and TRBJ2-3; D might be TRBD2 (5 bases). Germline loops: CDR1 LNHDA, CDR2 SQIVND (reference sequence). This CDR3 has 14 residues. Deletions cut 10 bases from V and 6 bases from J, with 20 bases between. CDR3 amino acids: CATRALLRGDTQYF. The CDR3 coding sequence is TGTGCCACCCGGGCCTTACTACGAGGGGATACGCAGTATTTT.

This chain joins TRBV4-1 and TRBJ1-5, with 10 nucleotides matching TRBD1. The CDR3 sequence is 17 residues long. The V gene's germline CDR1 is MGHRA and CDR2 YSYEKL. After removal of 1 base from V and 6 bases from J, the junction contained 9 bases not matched to a gene. Written as DNA, the CDR3 is TGCGCCAGCAGCCAAGGGGGTCCGGGACAGGGGTTTCAGCCCCAGCATTTT. It codes for CASSQGGPGQGFQPQHF.

J is TRBJ1-5 and V is TRBV9; D uncertain. Trimming cost V 0 bases and J 4 bases, with 5 bases left between them. The CDR3 extends over 13 amino acids. The germline CDR1 and CDR2 sequences are SGDLS and YYNGEE. The CDR3: CASSVGTNQPQHF. DNA for the CDR3: TGTGCCAGCAGCGTAGGGACTAATCAGCCCCAGCATTTT. Drawing the rest from reference TRBV9 and TRBJ1-5, the complete variable domain is DSGVTQTPKHLITATGQRVTLRCSPRSGDLSVYWYQQSLDQGLQFLIQYYNGEERAKGNILERFSAQQFPDLHSELNLSSLELGDSALYFCASSVGTNQPQHFGDGTRLSIL.

This clone appeared a single time. The chain couples TRBV5-4 to TRBJ2-2; 9 nucleotides match TRBD2. The CDR3 totals 18 residues. V lost 0 bases and J lost 0; bases outside the gene matches: 6. Germline assignment: CDR1 SGHNT and CDR2 YYREEE (reference sequence). In nucleotides, the CDR3 is TGTGCCAGCAGCTTGGGTGGTAGCGGGAGCGCGAACACCGGGGAGCTGTTTTTT. Its translation: CASSLGGSGSANTGELFF.

CDR3 bases: TGTGCCAGCAGCTTAGCGGGCGGCTACACCTTC. Translating it yields CASSLAGGYTF. The chain is built from TRBV7-9 and TRBJ1-2, with unresolved D. V gave up 0 bases and J gave up 8 bases, with 4 bases separating them. Per the germline V gene, CDR1 is SEHNR and CDR2 is FQNEAQ (reference sequence). This CDR3 region has 11 residues.

The chain uses TRBV27 and TRBJ1-1; D unresolved. Per germline, CDR1 MNHEY and CDR2 SMNVEV (reference sequence). Between the trimmed V and J ends, which lost 2 bases and 1 base, there was a span of 5 bases. The CDR3 has 13 amino acids. The CDR3 nucleotides are TGTGCCAGCAGTTTACGGGGGAACACTGAAGCTTTCTTT. The encoded protein is CASSLRGNTEAFF.